This is a list of T cell receptor beta chains from one sample in a study of spatial heterogeneity in lung cancer. From the 5' RACE reads, TCRdb called clonotypes with MiXCR, one entry per CDR3 protein. The sample yields 90,000 to 95,000 distinct CDR3 sequences, 12% seen once. The sequencing here drew on PBMCs, taken at surgery. The receptors stem from a male donor with early-stage non-small cell lung cancer. Each CDR3 is given without its conserved first and last residue.

>TRBV29-1|TRBJ2-7
SVEDSLYEQY
>TRBV20-1|TRBJ1-5
SARVGPNQPQH
>TRBV20-1|TRBJ2-2
SASLVGPTGELF
>TRBV5-4|TRBJ2-5
ASSKETSGNLETQY
>TRBV7-2|TRBJ2-7
ASSPGAPYEQY
>TRBV12-3/TRBV12-4|TRBJ1-3
ASRSGGSGNTIY
>TRBV9|TRBJ2-2
ASSVDGNTGELF
>TRBV25-1|TRBJ2-1
ASSEGNRGRRNEQF
>TRBV4-3|TRBJ1-6
ASSHRDRGNSPLH
>TRBV9|TRBJ2-2
ASTSPGYATGELF
>TRBV4-3|TRBJ2-3
ASSQASGSGEDTQY
>TRBV20-1|TRBJ1-5
SASSPLVGQRGVSNQPQH
>TRBV7-2|TRBJ2-7
ASSPIGQAYEQY
>TRBV7-2|TRBJ2-2
ASSLRTAHTGELF
>TRBV6-2/TRBV6-3|TRBJ2-3
ASSYGSGRATDTQY
>TRBV7-2|TRBJ2-5
ASSSRPGGRETQY
>TRBV7-3|TRBJ2-2
ASSPTGDPNTGELF
>TRBV6-2/TRBV6-3|TRBJ1-5
ASLGFRGTSNQPQH
>TRBV30|TRBJ2-3
AWSQGLSTDTQY
>TRBV6-6|TRBJ2-6
ASSPPSGANVLT
>TRBV5-1|TRBJ2-3
ASSLETGETDTQY
>TRBV6-5|TRBJ2-5
ASSYSAGTPGTSGARETQY
>TRBV18|TRBJ1-2
ASSPRGQGSSYT
>TRBV20-1|TRBJ2-3
SARALAGGTDTQY
>TRBV5-4|TRBJ2-2
ASSPTSGGPRSGELF
>TRBV23-1|TRBJ2-5
ASSQSDTGQETQY
>TRBV6-4|TRBJ2-3
ASSVAGDTDTQY
>TRBV9|TRBJ2-7
ASSTRDRAYEQY
>TRBV28|TRBJ2-1
ASSRTGYNEQF
>TRBV5-1|TRBJ2-2
ASKTNANTGELF
>TRBV11-2|TRBJ2-1
ASRADVNEQF
>TRBV12-3/TRBV12-4|TRBJ2-2
ASSRKVGNTGELF
>TRBV20-1|TRBJ2-2
SARDGALGLPTGELF
>TRBV3-1|TRBJ2-3
ASSQWSTDTQY
>TRBV20-1|TRBJ2-4
GGRAEAKNIQY
>TRBV11-3|TRBJ1-1
ASSCYRVRLAEAF
>TRBV5-1|TRBJ1-6
ASRERLLNSPLH
>TRBV5-8|TRBJ2-3
ASSEGLAGSDTQY
>TRBV28|TRBJ1-1
ASSLWNTEAF
>TRBV28|TRBJ2-1
ASSSISREQF
>TRBV12-3/TRBV12-4|TRBJ2-7
ASSLQGQATEQY
>TRBV2|TRBJ2-5
ASIAGTEETQY
>TRBV28|TRBJ2-5
ASSLYGTSGARGETQY
>TRBV11-2|TRBJ2-3
ASSQGLVALTDTQY
>TRBV4-3|TRBJ2-5
ASSQEPYRGVGPMETQY
>TRBV28|TRBJ2-7
ASSLPGGTYEQY
>TRBV12-3/TRBV12-4|TRBJ2-1
ASSPVRFNNEQF
>TRBV6-1|TRBJ2-3
ASSLHSPTGRVLTDTQY
>TRBV11-2|TRBJ2-5
ASRETSGRAGETQY
>TRBV4-3|TRBJ2-3
ASSQAGGPGDTQY
>TRBV12-3/TRBV12-4|TRBJ2-1
ASWGPSTNEQF
>TRBV6-2/TRBV6-3|TRBJ1-6
ASRRDRYSSPLH
>TRBV12-3/TRBV12-4|TRBJ1-1
ASTEQPNTEAF
>TRBV6-6|TRBJ2-7
ASSYSITYEQY
>TRBV27|TRBJ2-7
ASRPRRENSYEQY
>TRBV5-1|TRBJ2-5
ASSLDRMGAEETQY
>TRBV10-3|TRBJ1-2
AISESLQGPYGYT
>TRBV27|TRBJ1-6
ASSRQWNSPLH
>TRBV6-2/TRBV6-3|TRBJ2-2
ASSKEAADTGELF
>TRBV6-6|TRBJ2-2
ASSTGTGGIKDTGELF